This T cell receptor (beta chain) comes out of a study of post-analysis software for immune sequencing data. Concerning this clonotype: Its matching antigen is unknown. Germline is not matched at one junction end, which may reflect a read error.

Germline V gene sequence: CDR1 SGDLS, CDR2 YYNGEE. The CDR3 covers 14 residues. The study's findings and limits: There were roughly 5 TRBV segments more frequent in patients than controls, and TRBV5-6, TRBV5-1 and TRBV20-1 were among them.

Sequencing libraries made from TCR beta cDNA carried unique molecular identifiers. TCRdb recomputed calls from the PCR reads with MiXCR, one row per CDR3 protein. Among fewer than 550,000 distinct CDR3 sequences listed, roughly 34% were seen once. This clonotype originated in a girl between 2 and 17 years old with multiple sclerosis. What was sequenced was blood. The chain has TRBV9 and TRBJ1-5; D unresolved. The CDR3 DNA reads TGTACCAGCAGCGTAGAGGATAGCAATCAGCCCCAGCATTTT. Amino acids: CTSSVEDSNQPQHF.